This T cell receptor beta chain came from a study of cytomegalovirus exposure and HLA in healthy donors (dated by TCRdb to about 2017). Study-level background: An earlier analysis of roughly 500 of the donors reported 250 to 350 Gb of sequence data and roughly 100 million unique TCR beta sequences from 150 million to 200 million T cells. About 310 gigabases of sequencing data and approximately 85 million unique TCR sequences were included in an early release covering under 650 HLA-typed donors. Of the roughly 390 genotyped donors, roughly 85% fell in the genetic ancestry cluster associated with self-reported Caucasian donors. The study was designed to test whether signatures of past pathogen exposure could be identified by cataloging public T cell receptors. The study used immunosequencing to profile the T cell repertoires of 666 subjects and linked those repertoires to cytomegalovirus serostatus. In addition to the first cohort of approximately 670 subjects, a separate validation cohort of 120 different subjects was used. To predict cytomegalovirus infection status, the study brought together high-throughput TCR immunosequencing, statistical association of individual TCRs with disease status, and machine learning. A later analysis re-analyzed previously published TCR beta repertoires from roughly 600 donors and added high-resolution HLA genotyping to study TCR occurrence patterns. Rather than using new phenotypic data, the later analysis identified candidate immune exposures from TCR beta sequences and from how often those sequences occurred across donors. An earlier analysis of more than 450 of the donors used high-throughput TCR beta sequencing to judge whether each TCR beta V gene segment behaved as functional or pseudogenic. Donor age, sex, ethnicity and CMV serostatus were collected together with the repertoire data. A later genetic analysis used genome-wide SNP genotypes for about 55% of the 666 donors, treating that subset as a discovery cohort. Every repertoire in the discovery cohort had been generated on one and the same sequencing platform. Class I and class II HLA loci were covered by the typing at four-digit resolution. Typing coverage varied by locus: roughly 620-630 donors for A, B, C, DRB1 and DQB1; approximately 560 for DQA1; around 610 for DPA1; some 470 for DPB1. Five DR-DQ haplotypes were handled as single units for association and clustering because linkage in the cohort was strong. Across approximately 400 genotyped donors of the cohort, an average of approximately 220,000 unique TCR beta nucleotide sequences per donor were sequenced, and approximately 17% of those sequences were non-productive.

Library method: the immunoSEQ multiplex PCR assay. For the multiplex PCR, a mixture combining 60 forward primers for TCR Vbeta segments and 13 reverse primers for TCR Jbeta segments was used. The CDR3 region of rearranged TCR beta genes was amplified from genomic DNA by a multiplex PCR assay. The amplified TCR beta libraries were sequenced on the Illumina HiSeq System as 87-base-pair reads. The paper's processing steps were these. In a later analysis, tens of millions of unique TCR beta chains were counted across the 500 to 850 repertoires, and around 10 million of these chains were shared by at least two donors. Raw reads were error-corrected and collapsed into unique sequences by a nearest-neighbor algorithm in which closely related sequences were merged to remove PCR and sequencing errors. To assign V, D and J gene segments, CDR3 sequences were aligned to IMGT reference sequences. For a sequence to be retained, at least a six-nucleotide match to both a V gene segment and a J gene segment was required. Rearrangements were called productive when the CDR3 lacked stop codons and stayed in frame with V and J; all others were non-productive. CDR3 was defined by IMGT convention, running from the second conserved V-encoded cysteine to the conserved J-encoded phenylalanine. The earlier analysis of 450 to 750 of the donors excluded any sequence lacking an unambiguous match to a single V gene segment. An earlier analysis of fewer than 750 of the donors classified V segments as functional when productive rearrangements were above 56.7% and as segregating when the standard deviation between donors was above 5%. To diagnose cytomegalovirus status from the catalog of TCR beta chain sequences, a statistical classification framework was built. In a later analysis, TCR nucleotide sequences were compared against IMGT/GENE-DB human TR gene sequences so that V and J genes could be assigned. In a later analysis, CDR3 sequences and most-parsimonious VDJ recombination scenarios were assigned using the TCRdist pipeline. In a later analysis, each TCR beta chain was defined by its CDR3 amino acid sequence together with its V-gene family, and reads lacking a unique V-gene family were excluded. A later analysis removed 550 to 650 highly shared, low-generation-probability nucleotide sequences to deal with suspected cross-contamination and a sequencing artifact. A later analysis calculated a clonal expansion index for each public chain from normalized within-repertoire ranks of inferred template counts. In a later analysis, generation probabilities were computed using a VDJ recombination model fitted to out-of-frame rearrangements, and the results were checked against IGoR. A later analysis scored TCR-TCR, TCR-HLA and TCR-CMV co-occurrence with hypergeometric tests, applying a repertoire-size bias correction to TCR pairs. In a later analysis, false discovery rates were estimated by permuting HLA or CMV assignments 20 times. In a later analysis, co-occurring TCRs were grouped with DBSCAN, and TCRdist sequence similarity was added when clustering was performed within HLA-allele-positive subsets. Co-occurrence clustering excluded repertoires with fewer than 30,000 or more than 120,000 public chains, plus five with anomalous nucleotide sharing. The source is immuneACCESS, and TCRdb retained only in-frame sequences with V and J called. Part of the clones is not carried over; for the studies checked, unresolved V genes explain less than half of this, and the remainder is unexplained. V and J calls plus clone size are reproduced from that table; the DNA served to infer D and trimming. The sample table holds under 140,000 clones, of which 76% were seen once. Clones ranked in the top ten supply over 10% of the sample.

A word on this clone: Its antigen is still unknown. The record has no base qualities; no much larger clone is one base away.

The study at large found these results: According to a later genetic analysis, donors in an Asian-associated ancestry cluster had fewer N-insertions in productive TCRs than the approximately 670-donor mean. This cohort had only TCR beta chains sequenced, and the lack of alpha or paired-chain data limited which features could be detected. Because counts were too low, seventeen rarely observed V segments, including chromosome 9 orphons, were excluded from the earlier analysis of 500 to 700 of the donors. Linkage disequilibrium might explain the correlated functional status among segregating V segments, but an unknown experimental factor could not be excluded. A later analysis found that HLA-associated TCR beta chains were more clonally expanded and had lower generation probabilities than equally common non-associated chains. According to a later analysis, most CMV-associated TCR beta chains appeared to be HLA-restricted, and the HLA associations seemed to be driven largely by CMV exposure. While some public TCRs were present in many individuals, most TCR sequences turned up only very rarely across donors. An association between a missense DCLRE1C variant and V-gene and J-gene trimming of TCR beta chains was found in a later genetic analysis and replicated in an independent cohort. In a later analysis, TCR association rates were found to vary across HLA loci, with the most associated TCRs seen for DRB1 alleles and the fewest for HLA-C alleles. Because HLA typing was unavailable for some donors at each locus, only the typed subset was used in association tests. In a later analysis, 16,951 TCR beta sequences were associated with specific HLA alleles at a false discovery rate of 0.05. Broadly in line with IMGT annotations, most TCR beta V segments showed up in productive rearrangements about 87% or about 30% of the time in an earlier analysis of 450 to 750 of the donors. A later analysis reported that several top co-occurrence clusters appeared linked to parvovirus B19, influenza, CMV and Epstein-Barr virus. A further reported finding was that TCR beta sequences accurately predicted the HLA-A and HLA-B alleles for most subjects in the first cohort. CMV serostatus was the only immune exposure information available for the cohort. Sequencing depth was assumed to be roughly uniform across donors in the presence/absence analyses, though that assumption may not hold. In vitro tests confirmed that a few of the cytomegalovirus-associated TCR beta chains recognize cytomegalovirus antigens. The study listed 150 to 200 TCR beta chains as associated with cytomegalovirus. A cluster of highly shared sequence variants was judged likely to be a technical artifact of the sequencing pipeline. Cytomegalovirus status was reported to be diagnosed by the classifier with high specificity and sensitivity in both the original and validation cohorts. Strong co-occurrence of HLA alleles, especially DR and DQ, made assigning TCR associations to individual alleles difficult. The 87-base-pair reads could not distinguish some IMGT-functional V segments, including TRBV6-2 and TRBV6-3, so those segments were excluded. The authors suggested that the approach could potentially be extended to other disease states and immunological phenotypes.

The CDR3 covers 18 residues, taking in both the cysteine and the phenylalanine. Just CDR3 DNA is preserved here, 54 bases in frame from base 1. The germline V gene yields MDHEN for CDR1 and SYDVKM for CDR2. Trimming takes 5 bases off V and 3 bases off J; junction bases not matched to a gene: 13. The cohort comprised around 690 healthy bone marrow donors. Cohort members were all nominally healthy when sampled, although unrecorded immune exposures were likely present. The donor tested CMV seropositive, placing the donor among the roughly 270 seropositive members of the cohort. Each donor provided a peripheral blood sample, and peripheral blood mononuclear cells were used for TCR beta sequencing. Genomic DNA was extracted from the blood cell samples with the Qiagen DNeasy Blood Extraction Kit.

The clonotype originates from a man in his thirties or forties in good health and CMV-seropositive. The chain links TRBV28 with TRBJ2-7, and TRBD2 matches 13 of the central bases. Material: PBMCs. The CDR3 region: CASSLGLAGVLTRYEQYF. In nucleotides, the sequence is TGTGCCAGCAGTCTCGGACTAGCGGGGGTCCTTACACGCTACGAGCAGTACTTC.